This passage covers 23 T cell receptor beta chains from one sample sequenced in a study of blood T cell repertoires in COVID-19. Generated by immunoSEQ multiplex PCR, the TCRdb table keeps only in-frame clones and is missing some. The sample includes about 180,000 clones, 65% to 90% seen only once; the top ten take under 9.5%. The sequenced material came from peripheral blood. All receptors come from a man aged 45-60 years with active or convalescent COVID-19.

This chain uses TRBV27 with TRBJ1-1; 10 bases are a match to TRBD1. The germline V gene encodes CDR1 MNHEY and CDR2 SMNVEV (reference sequence). This CDR3 spans 14 amino acids. V was pared by 6 bases and J by 1 base, with 2 bases of the junction left unmatched. CDR3 DNA: TGTGCCAGCAGGGGGACAGGGGAGAACACTGAAGCTTTCTTT. Protein sequence: CASRGTGENTEAFF.

This rearrangement joins TRBV7-3 to TRBJ2-1, with 10 bases matching TRBD2. Germline assignment: CDR1 SGHTA and CDR2 FQGTGA. The CDR3 spans 16 residues. V was pared by 4 bases and J by 7 bases, with 10 bases of the junction left unmatched. CDR3 sequence reads: CASSSVGLAPKNEQFF. The CDR3 DNA follows: TGTGCCAGCAGCTCAGTGGGACTAGCGCCCAAGAATGAGCAGTTCTTC. Full variable domain (outside the CDR3, taken from reference TRBV7-3 and TRBJ2-1): GAGVSQTPSNKVTEKGKYVELRCDPISGHTALYWYRQSLGQGPEFLIYFQGTGAADDSGLPNDRFFAVRPEGSVSTLKIQRTERGDSAVYLCASSSVGLAPKNEQFFGPGTRLTVL.

The V gene is TRBV6-5, the J gene TRBJ1-5; 9 bases are shared with TRBD1. The trim removed 4 bases at V and 5 bases at J, leaving 6 bases unmatched. This CDR3 contains 15 residues. Germline-derived CDR1 and CDR2 are MNHEY and SVGAGI. This CDR3 reads CASSLDRGGDQPQHF. DNA for the CDR3: TGTGCCAGCAGTTTGGACAGGGGAGGTGATCAGCCCCAGCATTTT.

V gene TRBV10-2 combines with J gene TRBJ1-2; 7 bases map to TRBD1. From germline, CDR1 is WSHSY and CDR2 SAAADI. V dropped 6 bases and J dropped 5; count of bases not matched to a gene: 9. This CDR3 is built from 14 residues. The CDR3 region is CASRSGQRHYGYTF. CDR3 in DNA: TGCGCCAGCAGGTCGGGACAGCGACATTATGGCTACACCTTC.

This clone was counted only a few times. The V gene is TRBV28, the J gene TRBJ1-2, with 10 nucleotides matching TRBD1. This CDR3 is built from 14 residues. The V and J ends lost 6 bases and 7 bases, in that order; junction bases with no gene match: 8. Germline V gives CDR1 MDHEN, CDR2 SYDVKM. The DNA for the CDR3 is TGTGCCAGCAGATCGGGACAGGGGCGCGGTGGCTACACCTTC. Translation gives CASRSGQGRGGYTF.

The V call is TRBV12-5, the J call TRBJ2-1; D unclear. The CDR3 spans 14 residues. V was clipped by 0 bases and J by 6 bases, with 9 bases between them. Germline lookup yields CDR1 LGHNT and CDR2 FRNRAP. This CDR3 reads CASGLVEWSNEQFF. CDR3 coding DNA: TGTGCTAGTGGTTTGGTAGAGTGGTCCAATGAGCAGTTCTTC.

This clone was found once. The chain joins TRBV15 to TRBJ1-6; tentatively, D is TRBD1 (5 bases). V was shortened by 2 bases and J by 14 bases, with 19 bases between the two germline ends. Germline V gene lookup returns CDR1 LNHNV and CDR2 YYDKDF (reference sequence). The CDR3 has 15 amino acids. CDR3: CATSRPTGSFSALHF. As DNA, the CDR3 is TGTGCCACCAGCAGACCTACAGGTTCCTTTTCTGCCCTCCACTTT.

A few counts support this clone. The chain employs TRBV7-3 and TRBJ2-7; D remains ambiguous. The CDR3 contains 15 residues. Germline lookup yields CDR1 SGHTA and CDR2 FQGTGA. V lost 2 bases and J 1 base, leaving 12 bases between the germline ends. In DNA form, the CDR3 reads TGTGCCAGCAGCTTAGGGTCGTCGGGTTCCTACGAGCAGTACTTC. It yields the protein CASSLGSSGSYEQYF.

The CDR3 sequence is CAWTRDGEGGNGYTF. CDR3 bases: TGTGCCTGGACCCGGGATGGGGAAGGGGGAAATGGCTACACCTTC. The chain recombines TRBV30 with TRBJ1-2; weak D call: TRBD1 (6 bases). V lost 4 bases and J lost 6, with 21 bases in between. In germline, CDR1 is GTSNPN, CDR2 SVGIG (reference sequence). The CDR3 totals 15 residues.

The rearrangement joins TRBV6-2 or TRBV6-3 to TRBJ2-1; 10 bases agree with TRBD2. Germline assignment: CDR1 MNHEY and CDR2 SVGEGT. V was clipped by 1 base and J by 8 bases; unmatched bases: 11. The CDR3 extends over 17 amino acids. CDR3 sequence reads: CASSYLASGGRSDEQFF. The CDR3 DNA is TGTGCCAGCAGTTACTTGGCTAGCGGGGGCCGAAGCGATGAGCAGTTCTTC.

The V gene is TRBV5-6, the J gene TRBJ2-5; D might be TRBD1 (5 bases). The CDR3 is 16 residues long. Germline CDR1 SGHDT, CDR2 YYEEEE. V was trimmed by 1 base and J by 2 bases, leaving 15 bases between them. For the CDR3, the DNA is TGTGCCAGCAGCTTGTGGGGCACAGTTGCTCAAGAGACCCAGTACTTC. Amino acids: CASSLWGTVAQETQYF.

At least ten counts were recorded for this clone. A much larger clone differs from this one at a single base, so this may be a read error. The sample holds other DNA sequences that translate to the same CDR3. The chain joins TRBV6-1 to TRBJ1-3, with D perhaps TRBD1 (5 bases). This CDR3 spans 15 amino acids. V was clipped by 1 base and J by 0 bases, with 7 bases between them. Germline CDR1 MNHNS, CDR2 SASEGT. CDR3 sequence: CASSEDRNSGNTIYF. The CDR3 DNA reads TGTGCCAGCAGTGAAGACAGGAACTCTGGAAACACCATATATTTT.

The V and J genes are TRBV12-3 or TRBV12-4 and TRBJ2-7; unclear D gene. V was trimmed by 6 bases and J by 7 bases, leaving 13 bases between them. The CDR3 extends over 12 amino acids. This chain's CDR3 is CASSHMALEQYF. DNA for the CDR3: TGTGCCAGCAGCCACATGGCCCTTGAGCAGTACTTC.

The chain links TRBV19 to TRBJ2-7; TRBD1 matches at 7 bases. V lost 5 bases and J lost 2; bases outside the gene matches: 6. This CDR3 is 14 amino acids long. Germline loops: CDR1 LNHDA, CDR2 SQIVND (reference sequence). In nucleotides, the CDR3 is TGTGCCAGTAGTTCCCGGGACAGTCCCTACGAGCAGTACTTC. Translated: CASSSRDSPYEQYF.

This sequence joins TRBV5-1 and TRBJ2-7, with D perhaps TRBD1 (6 bases). V lost 2 bases to trimming and J lost 2 bases, with 14 bases between them. The germline gives CDR1 SGHRS, CDR2 YFSETQ. There are 15 residues in the CDR3. Here the CDR3 reads CASSFDNGGAYEQYF. As DNA, the CDR3 is TGCGCCAGCAGCTTTGATAATGGGGGCGCCTACGAGCAGTACTTC.

The gene calls are TRBV25-1 and TRBJ1-5; 11 bases are shared with TRBD1. This CDR3 contains 14 residues. V shed 4 bases, J shed 7 bases, and the junction held 3 bases outside the gene matches. The germline V gene has CDR1 MGHDK and CDR2 SYGVNS. The CDR3, as DNA: TGTGCCAGCAGTGCCGGGACAGGGGGACAGCCCCAGCATTTT. Its translation: CASSAGTGGQPQHF.

The rearrangement joins TRBV10-3 to TRBJ2-7; 7 nucleotides line up with TRBD1. In germline, CDR1 is ENHRY, CDR2 SYGVKD. Trimming cost V 11 bases and J 5 bases; bases outside gene matches: 12. This CDR3 region has 13 residues. This CDR3 is CAVSRGQVDEQYF. The CDR3 region has the DNA TGTGCCGTATCGAGGGGGCAGGTTGACGAGCAGTACTTC.

The CDR3: CASSHRGLTNEKLFF. As DNA, the CDR3 is TGTGCCAGCAGCCACAGGGGGCTCACTAATGAAAAACTGTTTTTT. The V call is TRBV7-6, the J call TRBJ1-4, with 9 bases matching TRBD1. The CDR3 length is 15 residues. Trimming took 5 bases from V and 2 from J; bases not matched to a gene: 3. Germline V gene lookup returns CDR1 SGHVS and CDR2 FNYEAQ.

The chain uses TRBV3-1 (or the pseudogene TRBV3-2) and TRBJ1-2; D not resolved. Germline CDR1 and CDR2: LGHDT and YNNKEL (reference sequence). The CDR3 consists of 14 residues. Trimming stripped 4 bases from V and 1 base from J, with 10 bases between. CDR3 in DNA: TGTGCCAGCAGCCGACCTAGTCTTAACTATGGCTACACCTTC. Protein product: CASSRPSLNYGYTF.

The V call is TRBV7-4, the J call TRBJ2-7; D is perhaps TRBD1 (5 bases). This CDR3 comprises 15 residues. The V end lost 5 bases, the J end lost 3 bases, and 17 bases lay between the germline ends. Germline V CDR1 and CDR2: SGHVT, SQSDAQ. CDR3 loop: CASSPPKRGDYEQYF. For the CDR3, the DNA is TGTGCCAGCAGCCCTCCAAAAAGGGGCGACTACGAGCAGTACTTC. Full variable domain (missing parts from reference TRBV7-4 and TRBJ2-7): GAGVSQSPRYKVAKRGRDVALRCDSISGHVTLYWYRQTLGQGSEVLTYSQSDAQRDKSGRPSGRFSAERPERSVSTLKIQRTEQGDSAVYLCASSPPKRGDYEQYFGPGTRLTVT.

V and J are TRBV7-2 and TRBJ1-1, with D tentatively TRBD1 (5 bases). The germline V and J ends were trimmed by 1 base and 6 bases, with 12 bases remaining between them. The CDR3 contains 14 residues. Per the germline V gene, CDR1 is SGHTA and CDR2 is FQGNSA. The DNA for the CDR3 is TGTGCCAGCAGCTTAGGCAGGGAAAGGGCTGAAGCTTTCTTT. It translates to CASSLGRERAEAFF.

V usage is TRBV19 and J usage is TRBJ2-2; TRBD1 matches at 10 bases. Germline loops: CDR1 LNHDA, CDR2 SQIVND (reference sequence). The V and J ends lost 7 bases and 3 bases, in that order; junction bases with no gene match: 14. CDR3 size: 18 residues. CDR3 in amino acids: CASTRSTLGTGDTGELFF. The CDR3, as DNA: TGTGCCAGTACTCGATCGACCCTCGGGACAGGGGACACCGGGGAGCTGTTTTTT.

The table lists this clone with a count of one. This chain uses TRBV30 with TRBJ2-7; D is ambiguous. The CDR3 loop spans 11 amino acids. Germline V gene lookup returns CDR1 GTSNPN and CDR2 SVGIG (reference sequence). Between the trimmed V and J ends, which lost 2 bases and 4 bases, there was a span of 6 bases. CDR3 amino acids: CAWSSRYEQYF. The CDR3, as DNA: TGTGCCTGGAGTTCCCGTTACGAGCAGTACTTC.